These 5 T cell receptor beta chains were all obtained from the same sample, sequenced in a study of blood T cell repertoires in COVID-19. The data were produced by immunoSEQ multiplex PCR, yet TCRdb's version contains in-frame clones alone and is incomplete. In the table there are a few hundred thousand clones, 88% of which are singletons. Sequencing was performed on PBMCs or T cells enriched from blood (not recorded which). Receptors originate from a woman under 30 who had recovered from COVID-19.

In its sample, this clone was seen once. V usage is TRBV5-1 and J usage is TRBJ1-2; D is unresolved. The CDR3 consists of 14 residues. Trimming shortened V by 3 bases and J by 3 bases, and 12 bases separated the two germline ends. Germline CDR1 reads SGHRS; CDR2 reads YFSETQ. The CDR3 nucleotides are TGCGCCAGCAGCTGGACTGACGGAGACTATGGCTACACCTTC. This encodes CASSWTDGDYGYTF.

The V and J genes are TRBV7-3 and TRBJ2-2; tentatively, D is TRBD1 (5 bases). The CDR3 contains 15 residues. Trimming cost V 5 bases and J 7 bases, with 17 bases left between them. CDR1 is SGHTA and CDR2 is FQGTGA in the germline V gene. The CDR3 sequence: CASSPGKTKGGELFF. CDR3 nucleotides: TGTGCCAGCAGCCCAGGGAAAACCAAGGGCGGGGAGCTGTTTTTT.

The chain recombines TRBV11-2 with TRBJ1-2; possibly TRBD1 for D (5 bases). Trimming left V 3 bases short and J 4 bases short, with 9 bases between. This CDR3 is 13 amino acids long. The germline V gene encodes CDR1 SGHAT and CDR2 FQNNGV. CDR3 loop: CASSFSGFYGYTF. The CDR3 DNA reads as TGTGCCAGCAGCTTCTCAGGGTTCTATGGCTACACCTTC.

J is TRBJ2-3 and V is TRBV11-3; perhaps TRBD2 as D (6 bases). V was cut by 3 bases and J by 5 bases, with 6 bases left in between. Germline-derived CDR1 and CDR2 are SGHNT and YENEEA. The CDR3 is 12 residues long. The CDR3 region is CASSLREDTQYF. CDR3 nucleotide sequence: TGTGCCAGCAGCTTGCGGGAAGATACGCAGTATTTT.

The chain couples TRBV7-9 to TRBJ2-7, with TRBD1 matching over 7 bases. This CDR3 has 12 residues. Germline trimming cut 6 bases from V and 4 bases from J; bases unmatched to any gene: 3. Germline CDR1 SEHNR, CDR2 FQNEAQ (reference sequence). In nucleotides, the CDR3 is TGTGCCAGCAGAGGGGGCTCTTACGAGCAGTACTTC. It yields the protein CASRGGSYEQYF.